Ten or more counts support the clone carrying this TCR beta chain. Its matching antigen is unknown. Within the sample, other DNA sequences also encode this same CDR3. The whole isolated RNA underwent reverse transcription, so sequencing captured expressed TCRB transcripts. Sequencing used immunoSEQ multiplex PCR; TCRdb keeps in-frame clones, though not all of them. The sample contains more than 95,000 clones, around 16% of which appear only once. The sample belongs to a study of beta chain features in type 1 diabetes. The CDR3 length is 14 residues. Between the trimmed V and J ends, which lost 0 bases and 6 bases, there was a span of 11 bases. Germline values: CDR1 LGHNA, CDR2 YSLEER. Findings and limits, study-wide: Moderate yet significant TCRB CDR3 shortening was seen in Type 1 diabetes patients in all four CD4+ subsets.

This TCR derives from a man aged 18 to 35 with type 1 diabetes. This chain joins TRBV4-3 and TRBJ1-1, with D possibly TRBD1 on 5 matching bases. Sequenced input: central memory CD4+ T cells from blood. CDR3 bases: TGCGCCAGCAGCCAAGATAGAAGGGGCCCTGAAGCTTTCTTT. This gives the protein CASSQDRRGPEAFF.